This entry features one T cell receptor (beta chain) sequence. Its specific antigen is unknown. Base qualities are missing; no much larger clone stands one base away. Library prep was done by the immunoSEQ multiplex PCR assay. From the authors' description of their analysis: To diagnose cytomegalovirus status from the catalog of TCR beta chain sequences, a statistical classification framework was built. The table comes from immuneACCESS by way of TCRdb, which keeps in-frame sequences with V and J called. Part of the clones is missing from these tables; in studies checked, under half for an unresolved V gene and the rest for unknown reasons. That table gives V, J and clone size, and the DNA gave D and trimming. The sample contains around 350,000 clones, 86% of them found a single time. The ten largest account for roughly 0.75% of the sample. The sample comes from a study of cytomegalovirus exposure and HLA in healthy donors (dated by TCRdb to 2016 to 2017). Regarding the study in general: According to a later analysis, the approximately 130 validation repertoires were produced on the same platform as the 666 repertoires of the first cohort. A separate validation cohort of roughly 110 different subjects was used in addition to the approximately 700-subject first cohort. The study aimed to test whether cataloging public T cell receptors could reveal signatures of past pathogen exposure. To predict cytomegalovirus infection status, the study combined high-throughput TCR immunosequencing, statistical association of individual TCRs with disease status, and machine learning.

Counted from cysteine to phenylalanine, this CDR3 has 12 amino acids. The kept DNA is CDR3 alone, 36 bases in frame from the first base. CDR1 and CDR2, per the germline V gene (reference sequence), are GTSNPN and SVGIG. V and J are trimmed by 3 bases and 8 bases, and the gene matches miss 4 bases of the junction. The study at large found these results: Of the cluster scores, 90% to 95% were above 0 in a later analysis, which found that TCRs clustered in the first cohort also tended to co-occur in the 130 or so validation repertoires. A later analysis lacked HLA typing for the validation cohort, so it scored co-occurrence in that cohort across all 120 repertoires. It was suggested by the authors that the approach could potentially be generalized to other disease states and immunological phenotypes. In vitro tests confirmed that a few of the cytomegalovirus-associated TCR beta chains recognize cytomegalovirus antigens. A total of around 150 TCR beta chains were listed by the study as associated with cytomegalovirus. Most TCR sequences were observed very rarely across donors, whereas some public TCRs were present in many individuals. In both the original and validation cohorts, the classifier was reported to diagnose cytomegalovirus status with high specificity and sensitivity.

The donors were included in the validation cohort of over a hundred subjects, a group kept apart from the roughly 670-subject first cohort. This clonotype was obtained from a woman between 18 and 29 years old in good health and CMV-seronegative. Input material: PBMCs. The sequence joins TRBV30 to TRBJ1-2, with TRBD1 matching 9 junction bases. The DNA sequence follows: TGTGCCTGGAGGGGGACAGGGCAAGGCTACACCTTC. Its translation is CAWRGTGQGYTF.